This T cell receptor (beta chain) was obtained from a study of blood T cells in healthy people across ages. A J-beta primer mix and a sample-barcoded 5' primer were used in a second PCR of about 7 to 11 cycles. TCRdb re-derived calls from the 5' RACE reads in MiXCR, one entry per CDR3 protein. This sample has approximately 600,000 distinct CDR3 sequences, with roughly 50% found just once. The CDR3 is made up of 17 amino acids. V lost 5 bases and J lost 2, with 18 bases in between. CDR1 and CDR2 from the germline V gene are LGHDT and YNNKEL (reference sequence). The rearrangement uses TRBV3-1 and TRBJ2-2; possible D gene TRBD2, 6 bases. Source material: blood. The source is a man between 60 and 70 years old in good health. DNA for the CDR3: TGTGCCAGCAGCGGAATAGCGGTAGCCTTTAACACCGGGGAGCTGTTTTTT. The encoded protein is CASSGIAVAFNTGELFF.